These 11 T cell receptor beta chains originate from one sample sequenced in a study of blood T cells in healthy people across ages. A J-beta primer mix and a sample-barcoded 5' primer were used in a second PCR of about 7 to 12 cycles. Each CDR3 protein is one row after TCRdb ran MiXCR on the 5' RACE reads. This sample has 600,000 or so distinct CDR3 sequences, with under 30% found just once. The sequenced sample was blood. Every receptor here comes from an elderly woman in good health.

This clonotype appeared once. This may come from a read error, since a much larger clone is one base off. The chain is built from TRBV18 and TRBJ1-2; TRBD1 matches 10 bases. CDR1 is KGHSH, CDR2 LQKENI, per germline. The CDR3 is 14 amino acids. CDR3 sequence reads: CPSSTTGGADGYTF. The CDR3 DNA reads TGTCCCAGCTCAACGACAGGGGGCGCGGATGGCTACACCTTC.

This clonotype was detected many times. The chain employs TRBV19 and TRBJ2-3; possible D gene TRBD1, 6 bases. CDR3 length: 15 residues. The germline V gene has CDR1 LNHDA and CDR2 SQIVND (reference sequence). V was clipped by 5 bases and J by 1 base, with 13 bases between them. Written as DNA, the CDR3 is TGTGCCAGTAGTCCAAGACAGGCCGGCACAGATACGCAGTATTTT. It is translated as CASSPRQAGTDTQYF.

This clonotype was found many times. The rearrangement links TRBV20-1 to TRBJ1-1, with a tentative D call TRBD1 (6 bases). V lost 6 bases and J 2 bases, leaving 16 bases between the germline ends. CDR1 and CDR2 (germline): DFQATT, SNEGSKA (reference sequence). The CDR3 loop spans 14 amino acids. CDR3 loop: CSARQELRNTEAFF. CDR3 DNA sequence: TGCAGTGCCCGACAGGAGTTACGTAACACTGAAGCTTTCTTT.

This clonotype was seen more than once but under ten times. The V and J genes are TRBV20-1 and TRBJ1-2; the D gene is possibly TRBD1 (6 bases). CDR1 and CDR2 from the germline V gene are DFQATT and SNEGSKA (reference sequence). V lost 5 bases and J lost 5, with 15 bases in between. The CDR3 is 13 residues long. The CDR3 region is CSAVKNQGYGYTF. CDR3 sequence (DNA): TGCAGTGCTGTCAAAAACCAGGGGTATGGCTACACCTTC.

This clonotype showed up many times. The chain combines TRBV5-1 with TRBJ2-1, with 12 positions matching TRBD2. The germline V gene has CDR1 SGHRS and CDR2 YFSETQ. CDR3 length: 15 amino acids. Germline trimming cut 4 bases from V and 8 bases from J; bases unmatched to any gene: 7. The CDR3 sequence is CASSPTSGGKHEQFF. CDR3 nucleotides: TGCGCCAGCAGCCCCACTAGCGGGGGGAAACATGAGCAGTTCTTC.

This clonotype was found a few times. A much bigger clone sits one base away, suggesting this may be a read error. The chain joins TRBV6-1 to TRBJ2-7; 10 bases align to TRBD2. V was pared by 6 bases and J by 7 bases, with 15 bases of the junction left unmatched. This CDR3 is built from 16 residues. Per the germline V gene, CDR1 is MNHNS and CDR2 is SASEGT. CDR3 sequence reads: CASRFSGGRSYNEQYF. The DNA of the CDR3 is TGTGCCAGCAGGTTTAGCGGGGGGCGTTCCTACAATGAGCAGTACTTC.

The chain joins TRBV20-1 to TRBJ2-5, with 11 positions matching TRBD2. CDR3 size: 17 residues. The J segment lost 5 bases and the V segment lost 0 bases, leaving 11 bases of the junction unmatched. Germline V gives CDR1 DFQATT, CDR2 SNEGSKA (reference sequence). The CDR3 sequence is CSARDFLAGGRRETQYF. CDR3 in DNA: TGCAGTGCTAGAGATTTTCTAGCGGGAGGTAGAAGGGAGACCCAGTACTTC.

This clonotype was counted at least ten times. The V gene is TRBV20-1, the J gene TRBJ2-5; TRBD2 aligns across 14 bases. J lost 3 bases, V lost 3 bases, and 15 bases had no gene match. The germline CDR1 and CDR2 sequences are DFQATT and SNEGSKA (reference sequence). The CDR3 length is 19 residues. The DNA of the CDR3 is TGCAGTGCTAGCCGCAACATAGGACTAGCGGGGGGTCGGGAAGAGACCCAGTACTTC. Translation: CSASRNIGLAGGREETQYF.

The V and J genes are TRBV28 and TRBJ1-5; D gene unclear. Germline lookup yields CDR1 MDHEN and CDR2 SYDVKM. Trimming cost V 5 bases and J 1 base, with 12 bases left between them. CDR3 length: 15 residues. The CDR3 loop is CASSGLRASNQPQHF. Here the CDR3 DNA reads TGTGCCAGCAGTGGTCTGAGGGCAAGCAATCAGCCCCAGCATTTT.

In its sample, this clonotype was seen a few times. A read error is possible here, since a much larger clone lies one base away. This chain connects TRBV7-9 to TRBJ2-1, with D uncertain. Germline V gene lookup returns CDR1 SEHNR and CDR2 FQNEAQ (reference sequence). The CDR3 loop spans 13 amino acids. DNA of the CDR3: TGTGCCAGCAGCTTGGGCTCCTTCAATGTGCAGTTCTTC. Translation gives CASSLGSFNVQFF.

The V and J genes are TRBV30 and TRBJ1-1; D gene ambiguous. The CDR3 totals 14 residues. Per the germline V gene, CDR1 is GTSNPN and CDR2 is SVGIG (reference sequence). V was clipped by 0 bases and J by 7 bases, with 15 bases between them. CDR3 region: CAWSVKRPPHEAFF. The DNA of the CDR3 is TGTGCCTGGAGTGTTAAAAGGCCCCCCCATGAAGCTTTCTTT.